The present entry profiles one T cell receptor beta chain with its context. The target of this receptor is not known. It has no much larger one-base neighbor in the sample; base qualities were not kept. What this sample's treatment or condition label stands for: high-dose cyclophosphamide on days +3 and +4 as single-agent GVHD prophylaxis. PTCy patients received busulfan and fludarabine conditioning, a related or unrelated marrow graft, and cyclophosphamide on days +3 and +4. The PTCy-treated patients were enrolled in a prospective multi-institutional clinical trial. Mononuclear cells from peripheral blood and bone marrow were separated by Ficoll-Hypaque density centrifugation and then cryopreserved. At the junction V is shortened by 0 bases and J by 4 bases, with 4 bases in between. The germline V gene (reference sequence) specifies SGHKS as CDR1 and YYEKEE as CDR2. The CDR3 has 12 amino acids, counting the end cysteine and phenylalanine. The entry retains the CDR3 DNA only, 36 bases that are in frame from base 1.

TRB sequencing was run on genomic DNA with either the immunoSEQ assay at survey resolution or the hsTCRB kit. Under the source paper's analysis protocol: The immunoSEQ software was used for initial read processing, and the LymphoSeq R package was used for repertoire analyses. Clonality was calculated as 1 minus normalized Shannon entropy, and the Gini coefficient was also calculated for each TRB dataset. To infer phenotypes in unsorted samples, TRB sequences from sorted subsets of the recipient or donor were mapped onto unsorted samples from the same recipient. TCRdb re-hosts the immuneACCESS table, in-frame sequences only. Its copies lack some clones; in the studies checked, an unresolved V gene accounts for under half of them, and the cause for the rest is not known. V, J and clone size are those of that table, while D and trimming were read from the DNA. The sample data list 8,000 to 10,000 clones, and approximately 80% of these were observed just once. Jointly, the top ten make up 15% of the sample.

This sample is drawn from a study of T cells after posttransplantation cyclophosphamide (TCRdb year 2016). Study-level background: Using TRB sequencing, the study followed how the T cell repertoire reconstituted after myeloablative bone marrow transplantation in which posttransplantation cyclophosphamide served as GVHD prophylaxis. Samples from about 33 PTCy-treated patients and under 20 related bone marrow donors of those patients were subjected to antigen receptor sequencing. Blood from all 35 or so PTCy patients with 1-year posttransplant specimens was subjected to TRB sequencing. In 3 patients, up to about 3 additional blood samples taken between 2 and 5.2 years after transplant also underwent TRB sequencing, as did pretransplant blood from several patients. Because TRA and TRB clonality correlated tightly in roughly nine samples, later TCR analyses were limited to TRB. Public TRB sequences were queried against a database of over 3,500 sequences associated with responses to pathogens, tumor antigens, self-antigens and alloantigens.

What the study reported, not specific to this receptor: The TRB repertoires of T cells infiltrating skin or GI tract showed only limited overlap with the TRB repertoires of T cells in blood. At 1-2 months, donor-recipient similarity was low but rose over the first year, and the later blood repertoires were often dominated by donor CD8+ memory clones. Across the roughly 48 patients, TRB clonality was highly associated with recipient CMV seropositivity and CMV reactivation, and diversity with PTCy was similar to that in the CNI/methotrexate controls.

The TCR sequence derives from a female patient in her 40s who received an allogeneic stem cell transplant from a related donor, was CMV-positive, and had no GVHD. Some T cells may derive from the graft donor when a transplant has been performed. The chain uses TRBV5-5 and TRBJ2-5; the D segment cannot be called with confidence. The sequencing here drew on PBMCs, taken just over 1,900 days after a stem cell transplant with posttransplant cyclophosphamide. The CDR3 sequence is CASSLDGETQYF. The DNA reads TGTGCCAGCAGCTTGGACGGAGAGACCCAGTACTTC.